Sequencing of this T cell receptor beta chain was carried out in a study of cytomegalovirus exposure and HLA in healthy donors. Generated by immunoSEQ multiplex PCR, the TCRdb table keeps only in-frame clones and is missing some. The repertoire includes 300,000 to 400,000 clones, approximately 85% of them detected once, and more than 0.95% sits in the top ten. V lost 5 bases to trimming and J lost 2 bases, with 10 bases between them. The germline V gene encodes CDR1 MNHEY and CDR2 SVGAGI. The CDR3 is made up of 13 amino acids. V is TRBV6-5 and J is TRBJ2-7; D perhaps matches TRBD1 (6 bases). Sequenced sample: PBMCs. The source of this sequence is a young man in good health and CMV-seronegative. Written as DNA, the CDR3 is TGTGCCAGCAGTGAATCAGGGGCCTACGAGCAGTACTTC. It translates to CASSESGAYEQYF.